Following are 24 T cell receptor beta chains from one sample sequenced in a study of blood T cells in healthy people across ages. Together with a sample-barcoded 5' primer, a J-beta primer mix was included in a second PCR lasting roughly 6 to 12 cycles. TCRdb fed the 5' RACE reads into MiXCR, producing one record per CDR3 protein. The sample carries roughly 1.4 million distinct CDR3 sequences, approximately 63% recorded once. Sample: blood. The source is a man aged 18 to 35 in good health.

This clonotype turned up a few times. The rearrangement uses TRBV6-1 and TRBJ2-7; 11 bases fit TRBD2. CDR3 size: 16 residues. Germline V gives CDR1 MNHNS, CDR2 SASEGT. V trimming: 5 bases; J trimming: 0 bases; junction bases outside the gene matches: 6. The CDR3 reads CASSQGGTSGSYEQYF. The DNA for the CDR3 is TGTGCCAGCAGTCAAGGCGGGACTAGCGGCTCCTACGAGCAGTACTTC.

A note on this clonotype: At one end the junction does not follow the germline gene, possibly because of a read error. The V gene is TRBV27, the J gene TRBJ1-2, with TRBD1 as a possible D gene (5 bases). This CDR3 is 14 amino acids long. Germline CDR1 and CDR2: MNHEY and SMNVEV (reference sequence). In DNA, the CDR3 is TGTGCCAACAGTTTTAAGGGACGGCTCTATGGCTACACCTTC. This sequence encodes CANSFKGRLYGYTF.

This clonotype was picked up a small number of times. This chain's CDR3 is CASSYSPTGPYNEQFF. The CDR3 DNA follows: TGTGCCAGCAGTTACTCTCCGACAGGGCCCTACAATGAGCAGTTCTTC. The rearrangement uses TRBV6-2 or TRBV6-3 and TRBJ2-1; 7 nucleotides align to TRBD1. This CDR3 region has 16 residues. Trimming cost V 0 bases and J 2 bases; bases outside gene matches: 4. Germline V gene sequence: CDR1 MNHEY, CDR2 SVGEGT.

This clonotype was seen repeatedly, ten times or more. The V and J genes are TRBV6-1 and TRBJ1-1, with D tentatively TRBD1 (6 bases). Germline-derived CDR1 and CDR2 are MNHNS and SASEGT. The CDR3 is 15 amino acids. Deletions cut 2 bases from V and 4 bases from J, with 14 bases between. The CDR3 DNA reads TGTGCCAGCAGTGAACACGGGGGGCTCGGCACTGAAGCTTTCTTT. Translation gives CASSEHGGLGTEAFF.

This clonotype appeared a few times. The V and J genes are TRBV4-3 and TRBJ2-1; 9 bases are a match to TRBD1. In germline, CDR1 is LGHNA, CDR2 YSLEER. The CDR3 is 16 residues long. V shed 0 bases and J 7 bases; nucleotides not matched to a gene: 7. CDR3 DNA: TGCGCCAGCAGCCAAGACGAAGGACAGGGGAGGAATGAGCAGTTCTTC. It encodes CASSQDEGQGRNEQFF.

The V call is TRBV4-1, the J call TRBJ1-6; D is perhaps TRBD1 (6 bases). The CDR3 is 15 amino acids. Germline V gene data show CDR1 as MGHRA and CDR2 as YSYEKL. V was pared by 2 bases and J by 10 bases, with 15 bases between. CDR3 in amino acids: CASSQTTGMNSPLHF. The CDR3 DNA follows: TGCGCCAGCAGCCAAACAACAGGGATGAACTCACCCCTCCACTTT.

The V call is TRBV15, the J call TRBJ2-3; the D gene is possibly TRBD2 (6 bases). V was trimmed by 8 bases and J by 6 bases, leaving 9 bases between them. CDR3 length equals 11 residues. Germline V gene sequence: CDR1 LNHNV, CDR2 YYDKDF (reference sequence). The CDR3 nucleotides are TGTGCCACCCGGGAGTCGGATACGCAGTATTTT. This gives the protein CATRESDTQYF.

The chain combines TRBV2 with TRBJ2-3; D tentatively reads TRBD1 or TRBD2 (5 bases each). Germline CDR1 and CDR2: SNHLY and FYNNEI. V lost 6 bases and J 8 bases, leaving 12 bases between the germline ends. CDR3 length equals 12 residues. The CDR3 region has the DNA TGTGCCAGCAGCTCCACCGGGGCTACGCAGTATTTT. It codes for CASSSTGATQYF.

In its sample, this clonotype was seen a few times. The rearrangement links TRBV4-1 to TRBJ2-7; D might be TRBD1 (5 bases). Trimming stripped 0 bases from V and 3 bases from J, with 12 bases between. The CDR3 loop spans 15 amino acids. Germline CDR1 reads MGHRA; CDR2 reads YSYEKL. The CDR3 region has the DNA TGCGCCAGCAGCCAAGAGCCGGGTAGGGGCTACGAGCAGTACTTC. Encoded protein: CASSQEPGRGYEQYF.

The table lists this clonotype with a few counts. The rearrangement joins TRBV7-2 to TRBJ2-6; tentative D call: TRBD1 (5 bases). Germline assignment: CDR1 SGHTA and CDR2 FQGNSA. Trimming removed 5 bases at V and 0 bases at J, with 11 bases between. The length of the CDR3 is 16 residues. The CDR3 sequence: CASSPRVSSGANVLTF. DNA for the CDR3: TGTGCCAGCAGCCCCAGGGTCAGCTCTGGGGCCAACGTCCTGACTTTC.

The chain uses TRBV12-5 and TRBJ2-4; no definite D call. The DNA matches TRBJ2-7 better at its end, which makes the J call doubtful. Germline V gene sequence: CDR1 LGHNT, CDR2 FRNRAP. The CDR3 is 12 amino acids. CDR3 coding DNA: TGTGCTAGTGGCCCCCATGCTTACGAGCAGTACTTC. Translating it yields CASGPHAYEQYF.

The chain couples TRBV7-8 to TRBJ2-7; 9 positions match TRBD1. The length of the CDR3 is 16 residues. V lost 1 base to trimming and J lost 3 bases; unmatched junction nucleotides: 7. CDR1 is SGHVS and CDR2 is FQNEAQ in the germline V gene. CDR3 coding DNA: TGTGCCAGCAGCTTAGGGTTTGGGACAGGGAACTACGAGCAGTACTTC. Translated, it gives CASSLGFGTGNYEQYF.

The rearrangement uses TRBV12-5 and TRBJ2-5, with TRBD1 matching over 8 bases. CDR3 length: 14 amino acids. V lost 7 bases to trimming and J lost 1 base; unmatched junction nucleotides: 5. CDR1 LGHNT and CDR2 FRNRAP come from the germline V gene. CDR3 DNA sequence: TGTGCTAGTGCCCCAGGGGGCCCCCAAGAGACCCAGTACTTC. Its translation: CASAPGGPQETQYF.

The CDR3 nucleotides read TGTGCCAGTAGGACGGACAGGGCCATCTCTGGGGCCAACGTCCTGACTTTC. Translated, it gives CASRTDRAISGANVLTF. The gene calls are TRBV6-1 and TRBJ2-6; 8 bases map to TRBD1. The CDR3 extends over 17 amino acids. Germline values: CDR1 MNHNS, CDR2 SASEGT. V was pared by 9 bases and J by 0 bases, with 10 bases of the junction left unmatched.

In DNA, the CDR3 is TGTGCCAGCAGCGGGCTAGCGGGGGAGACCTACGAGCAGTACTTC. Translating gives CASSGLAGETYEQYF. This chain connects TRBV13 to TRBJ2-7, with 10 bases lining up with TRBD2. V was pared by 5 bases and J by 2 bases, with 6 bases of the junction left unmatched. The CDR3 totals 15 residues. Germline V gives CDR1 PRHDT, CDR2 FYEKMQ (reference sequence). Supplemented by reference TRBV13 and TRBJ2-7, the full variable domain reads AAGVIQSPRHLIKEKRETATLKCYPIPRHDTVYWYQQGPGQDPQFLISFYEKMQSDKGSIPDRFSAQQFSDYHSELNMSSLELGDSALYFCASSGLAGETYEQYFGPGTRLTVT.

CDR3 bases: TGCAGCGTTAAACAGGGGTACGAGCAGTTCTTC. Protein sequence: CSVKQGYEQFF. The V and J genes are TRBV29-1 and TRBJ2-1; 7 bases fit TRBD1. The CDR3 runs to 11 residues. Germline V gene lookup returns CDR1 SQVTM and CDR2 ANQGSEA. V lost 5 bases and J lost 10; bases outside the gene matches: 5.

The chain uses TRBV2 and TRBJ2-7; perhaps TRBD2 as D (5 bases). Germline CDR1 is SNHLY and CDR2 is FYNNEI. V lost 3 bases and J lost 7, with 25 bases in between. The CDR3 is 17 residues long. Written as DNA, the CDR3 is TGTGCCAGCAGTGATTCGTCGACTAAGAGCTCCTACAATGAGCAGTACTTC. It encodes CASSDSSTKSSYNEQYF.

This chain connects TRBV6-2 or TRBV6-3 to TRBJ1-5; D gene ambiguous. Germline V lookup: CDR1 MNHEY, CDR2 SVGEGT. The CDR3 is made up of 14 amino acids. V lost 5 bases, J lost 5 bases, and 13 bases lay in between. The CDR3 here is CASSDEAEHQPQHF. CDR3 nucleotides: TGTGCCAGCAGTGATGAGGCAGAGCATCAGCCCCAGCATTTT.

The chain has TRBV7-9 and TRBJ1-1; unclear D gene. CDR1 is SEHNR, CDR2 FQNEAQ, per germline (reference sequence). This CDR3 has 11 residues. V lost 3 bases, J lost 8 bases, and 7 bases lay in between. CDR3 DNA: TGTGCCAGCAGCTTGACACCGGAAGCTTTCTTT. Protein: CASSLTPEAFF.

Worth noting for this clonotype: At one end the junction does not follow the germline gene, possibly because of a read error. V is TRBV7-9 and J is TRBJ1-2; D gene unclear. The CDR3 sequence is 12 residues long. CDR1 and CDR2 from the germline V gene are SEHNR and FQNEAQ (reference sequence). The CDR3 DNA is TGTTCCAGCAGCCCTATAAACTATGGCTACACCTTC. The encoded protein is CSSSPINYGYTF.

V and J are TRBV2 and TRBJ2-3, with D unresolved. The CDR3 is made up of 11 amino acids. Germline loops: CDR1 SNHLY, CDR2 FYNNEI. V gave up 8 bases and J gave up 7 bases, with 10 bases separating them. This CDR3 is CASRNGHTQYF. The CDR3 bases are TGTGCCAGCCGCAACGGTCATACGCAGTATTTT.

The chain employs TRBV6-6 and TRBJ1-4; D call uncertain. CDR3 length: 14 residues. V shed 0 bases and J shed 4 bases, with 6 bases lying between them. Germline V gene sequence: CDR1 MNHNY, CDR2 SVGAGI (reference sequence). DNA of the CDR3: TGTGCCAGCAGTTACTCAACAGTTAATGAAAAACTGTTTTTT. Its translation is CASSYSTVNEKLFF.

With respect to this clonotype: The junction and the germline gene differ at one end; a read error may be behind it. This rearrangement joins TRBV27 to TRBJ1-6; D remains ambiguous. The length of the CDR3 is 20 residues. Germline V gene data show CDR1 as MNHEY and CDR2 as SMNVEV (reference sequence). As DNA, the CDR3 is TGTGCTAGCAGTTTATCCCTAAGAAGTCTCGAAAGCTCCTATAATTCACCCCTCCACTTT. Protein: CASSLSLRSLESSYNSPLHF.

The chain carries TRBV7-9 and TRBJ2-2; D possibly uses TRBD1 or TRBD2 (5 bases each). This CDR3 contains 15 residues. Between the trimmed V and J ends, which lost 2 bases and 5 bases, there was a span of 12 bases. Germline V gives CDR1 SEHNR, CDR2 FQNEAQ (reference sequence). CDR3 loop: CASSLIRGWTGELFF. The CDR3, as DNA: TGTGCCAGCAGCTTAATCCGGGGCTGGACCGGGGAGCTGTTTTTT. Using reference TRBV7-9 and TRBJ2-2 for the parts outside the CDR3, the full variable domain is DTGVSQNPRHKITKRGQNVTFRCDPISEHNRLYWYRQTLGQGPEFLTYFQNEAQLEKSRLLSDRFSAERPKGSFSTLEIQRTEQGDSAMYLCASSLIRGWTGELFFGEGSRLTVL.